This T cell receptor beta chain was identified in a study of siplizumab effects on memory and regulatory T cells. Germline values: CDR1 GTSNPN, CDR2 SVGIG (reference sequence). There are 14 residues in the CDR3. V was cut by 2 bases and J by 8 bases, with 15 bases left in between. The method was immunoSEQ multiplex PCR; TCRdb's version includes in-frame clones alone and lacks a portion of them. The table has tens of thousands of clones, about 93% seen once. The genes are TRBV30 and TRBJ1-4; D remains unclear. The TCR comes from a human donor in good health. What was sequenced was non-Treg CD4+ T cells sorted from blood. CDR3 sequence reads: CAWSSSVTNEKLFF. The CDR3 DNA is TGTGCCTGGAGTAGTTCCGTGACAAACGAAAAACTGTTTTTT.